This TCR beta chain came from a study of shared clonotypes between healthy human individuals. Whole-study findings and limits: Of the naive CD4 clonotypes, roughly 5% were shared across a few donors. Naive subsets generally exceeded memory subsets in estimated richness.

CD4+ cells underwent separation, giving CD45RA+ naive and CD45RA-negative memory subsets. The CDR3 sequence is 17 residues long. The V segment lost 6 bases and the J segment 5 bases; nucleotides outside the gene matches: 15. Germline V CDR1 and CDR2: MDHEN, SYDVKM. TCRdb keeps only in-frame clones here, not all; method: immunoSEQ multiplex PCR. The sample has 2.3 million or so clones; 80% to 95% are singletons. This clone has a single count. The antigen is undetermined. This receptor was taken from a man between 18 and 35 years old in good health. Some clones in this sample may be carry-over from other donors' samples. The chain employs TRBV28 and TRBJ1-3; 8 bases agree with TRBD1. The specimen sequenced was naive CD4+ T cells from PBMCs. Subset described: CD45RA+ positively selected. CDR3 DNA sequence: TGTGCCAGCAGATGGGACAGGACAGACATTGGGAGAAACACCATATATTTT. This encodes CASRWDRTDIGRNTIYF. Variable domain in full (rest from reference TRBV28 and TRBJ1-3): DVKVTQSSRYLVKRTGEKVFLECVQDMDHENMFWYRQDPGLGLRLIYFSYDVKMKEKGDIPEGYSVSREKKERFSLILESASTNQTSMYLCASRWDRTDIGRNTIYFGEGSWLTVV.